This T cell receptor beta chain was sequenced in a study of blood T cell repertoires in COVID-19. Germline-derived CDR1 and CDR2 are MNHEY and SMNVEV (reference sequence). The CDR3 extends over 15 amino acids. V gave up 7 bases and J gave up 6 bases; unmatched junction bases: 8. Using immunoSEQ multiplex PCR, the repertoire was profiled, and TCRdb retains in-frame clones only, with some absent. The data show about 670,000 clones, 85% to 90% seen once. Sequenced material: peripheral blood. The source of this sequence is a woman under 30 with acute or convalescent COVID-19. The genes are TRBV27 and TRBJ2-1, with 11 bases fitting TRBD2. The CDR3 region has the DNA TGTGCCAGCAAGCCCCTAGCGGGGGGCTTCAATGAGCAGTTCTTC. Its protein is CASKPLAGGFNEQFF.